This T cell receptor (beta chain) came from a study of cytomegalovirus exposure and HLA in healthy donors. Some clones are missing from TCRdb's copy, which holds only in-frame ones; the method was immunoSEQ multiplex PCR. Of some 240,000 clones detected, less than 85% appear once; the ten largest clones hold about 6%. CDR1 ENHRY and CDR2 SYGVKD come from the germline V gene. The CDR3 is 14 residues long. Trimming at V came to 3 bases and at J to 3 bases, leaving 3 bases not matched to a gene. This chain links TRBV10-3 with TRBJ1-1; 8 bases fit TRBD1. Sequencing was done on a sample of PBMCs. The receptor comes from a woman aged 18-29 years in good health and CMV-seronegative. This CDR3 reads CAISEQGEDTEAFF. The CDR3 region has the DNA TGTGCCATCAGTGAACAGGGGGAGGACACTGAAGCTTTCTTT.